The rows below give T cell receptor beta chains drawn from one sample of a study of blood T cells in healthy people across ages. TCRdb re-called the 5' RACE reads through MiXCR, storing one row per CDR3 protein. In the table there are 500,000 to 700,000 distinct CDR3 sequences, approximately 30% of which are singletons. Sequencing input: blood. Source of these receptors: a woman older than 75 in good health. CDR3s include the opening cysteine and the closing phenylalanine or tryptophan. A D gene is named only where the DNA matches it firmly. For some rows the clone size is stated as once, few or many, or as a class when expanded; others skip it.

TRBV6-5	15	TRBJ2-7	many	NA	TGTGCCAGCAGTTACTTACAGGGAACGGCGTACGAGCAGTACTTC	CASSYLQGTAYEQYF
TRBV27	11	TRBJ2-7	NA	NA	TGTGCCAGCCTTGTTTCCTACGAGCAGTACTTC	CASLVSYEQYF
TRBV20-1	13	TRBJ2-5	many	TRBD1	TGCAGTGCCAAGGACAGGGGGGAAGAGACCCAGTACTTC	CSAKDRGEETQYF
TRBV20-1	15	TRBJ2-1	many	NA	TGCAGTGCTAGGGGGAGGGGGGGGAATTACAATGAGCAGTTCTTC	CSARGRGGNYNEQFF
TRBV6-6	13	TRBJ1-2	few	TRBD1	TGTGCCATGGGACAGGGCTGGGGCTATGGCTACACCTTC	CAMGQGWGYGYTF
TRBV12-3/TRBV12-4	15	TRBJ1-6	many	TRBD1	TGTGCCAGCAGCGAGAGACAGGGCTGGGGTTCACCCCTCCACTTT	CASSERQGWGSPLHF
TRBV3-1	15	TRBJ2-7	many	NA	TGTGCCAGCAGCCAAGAGGGCAGGGTGTTGGACGAGCAGTACTTC	CASSQEGRVLDEQYF
TRBV15	13	TRBJ2-3	many	NA	TGTGCCACCAGCAGAGGACTTTCAAATACGCAGTATTTT	CATSRGLSNTQYF
TRBV20-1	14	TRBJ2-3	many	NA	TGCAGTGCTCGTAGGACCGACTTGACAGATACGCAGTATTTT	CSARRTDLTDTQYF
TRBV20-1	14	TRBJ1-1	few	TRBD1	TGCAGTGCAGGGGACAGGGGGAGGAACACTGAAGCTTTCTTT	CSAGDRGRNTEAFF
TRBV12-3/TRBV12-4	16	TRBJ1-4	many	NA	TGTGCCAGCAGACTGGAGACCGTTTCAACTAATGAAAAACTGTTTTTT	CASRLETVSTNEKLFF
TRBV7-3	13	TRBJ1-6	many	NA	TGTGCCAGCAGCTTAAGAGCGACTTCACCCCTCCACTTT	CASSLRATSPLHF
TRBV7-2	13	TRBJ2-1	many	NA	TGTGCCAGCAGCTCGGACCATTCCAATGAGCAGTTCTTC	CASSSDHSNEQFF
TRBV6-2/TRBV6-3	13	TRBJ2-1	many	NA	TGTGCCAGCAGTGAGGTTTGGGGCGATGAGCAGTTCTTC	CASSEVWGDEQFF
TRBV20-1	15	TRBJ2-3	many	NA	TGCAGTGCTAGAGATCTAGGGGGAGTGTCAGATACGCAGTATTTT	CSARDLGGVSDTQYF
TRBV10-3	17	TRBJ2-7	many	NA	TGTGCCATCAGTGAGTCGGTGGATTACCGCCAGGGCTACGAGCAGTACTTC	CAISESVDYRQGYEQYF